The 13 T cell receptor beta chains presented below share a single source sample, sequenced in a study of T cell repertoires in cytomegalovirus infection. TCRdb itself ran the reads through MiXCR, one entry per CDR3 protein. The sample consists of 110,000 to 150,000 distinct CDR3 sequences, more than 30% of them appearing once. Their specific antigens are unknown. Material: CD8+ T cells from cultured PBMCs, obtained from culture after CMV antigen stimulation. These receptors all stem from a human donor in good health (CMV status not recorded). Some clones in this sample may be carry-over from other donors' samples.

This clonotype came up once. The CDR3 nucleotides read TGTGCCAGCAGCTTAGCGAGGTCAGATAATGAAAAACTGTTTTTT. It yields the protein CASSLARSDNEKLFF. The chain couples TRBV7-9 to TRBJ1-4; the D is unclear. The CDR3 length is 15 residues. The germline V gene encodes CDR1 SEHNR and CDR2 FQNEAQ (reference sequence). Trimming pared 0 bases from V and 4 bases from J, leaving 9 bases between.

This clonotype was counted ten times or more. The CDR3: CASSLWAGASYNEQFF. CDR3 nucleotide sequence: TGTGCCAGCAGCTTATGGGCAGGTGCCTCCTACAATGAGCAGTTCTTC. The chain couples TRBV7-8 to TRBJ2-1, with no clear D. Germline assignment: CDR1 SGHVS and CDR2 FQNEAQ. The CDR3 is made up of 16 amino acids. The V end lost 2 bases, the J end lost 0 bases, and 11 bases lay between the germline ends. Variable domain in full (rest from reference TRBV7-8 and TRBJ2-1): GAGVSQSPRYKVAKRGQDVALRCDPISGHVSLFWYQQALGQGPEFLTYFQNEAQLDKSGLPSDRFFAERPEGSVSTLKIQRTQQEDSAVYLCASSLWAGASYNEQFFGPGTRLTVL.

On this clonotype itself: Given the absence of the conserved phenylalanine or tryptophan at the CDR3 end, a read error is likely. Because the CDR3's place on the DNA is in doubt, the DNA is left out and the CDR3 is given as listed by TCRdb. This rearrangement joins TRBV5-1 to TRBJ2-3; the table's D call, TRBD2, was not checked against the DNA. 14 amino acids form the CDR3, both terminal residues included. CDR1 and CDR2 (germline): SGHRS, YFSETQ. The CDR3 sequence: CASSLSAEEAQIRI.

This clonotype was detected many times. The chain is built from TRBV11-1 and TRBJ2-1; D is unresolved. Germline CDR1 SGHAT, CDR2 FQDESV (reference sequence). The germline V and J ends were trimmed by 5 bases and 4 bases, with 9 bases remaining between them. This CDR3 is 13 amino acids long. CDR3: CASSLQNYNEQFF. Here the CDR3 DNA reads TGTGCCAGCAGCCTCCAAAATTACAATGAGCAGTTCTTC.

The chain uses TRBV27 and TRBJ2-3; D perhaps matches TRBD1 (6 bases). The ends were cut back, 2 bases at V and 3 bases at J, with 12 bases in the middle. This CDR3 spans 15 amino acids. Germline CDR1 MNHEY, CDR2 SMNVEV (reference sequence). The chain's CDR3 is CASSLQGTWTDTQYF. Written as DNA, the CDR3 is TGTGCCAGCAGTTTACAGGGGACCTGGACAGATACGCAGTATTTT.

V is TRBV29-1 and J is TRBJ1-2; unclear D gene. Trimming shortened V by 3 bases and J by 5 bases, and 7 bases separated the two germline ends. The V gene's germline CDR1 is SQVTM and CDR2 ANQGSEA. The length of the CDR3 is 11 residues. CDR3 DNA sequence: TGCAGCGTTGAGAGTCGGTATGGCTACACCTTC. This sequence encodes CSVESRYGYTF. Combining the CDR3 with reference TRBV29-1 and TRBJ1-2 gives the whole variable domain SAVISQKPSRDICQRGTSLTIQCQVDSQVTMMFWYRQQPGQSLTLIATANQGSEATYESGFVIDKFPISRPNLTFSTLTVSNMSPEDSSIYLCSVESRYGYTFGSGTRLTVV.

This clonotype was seen only a few times. The CDR3 reads CASSLDRLLSGYTF. The CDR3 region has the DNA TGTGCCAGCAGTTTAGACCGGCTTTTGAGTGGCTACACCTTC. This chain connects TRBV12-3 or TRBV12-4 to TRBJ1-2; D gene uncertain. The CDR3 covers 14 residues. V gave up 1 base and J gave up 7 bases, with 13 bases separating them.

This clonotype was found a few times. This chain links TRBV6-5 with TRBJ2-7; D may be TRBD1 or TRBD2 (6 bases each). The CDR3 contains 13 residues. Germline V gene sequence: CDR1 MNHEY, CDR2 SVGAGI. Trimming took off 0 bases at V and 10 bases at J, with 13 bases between the two ends. The CDR3 DNA follows: TGTGCCAGCAGTTACTCCCGCCGGGGGCGACAGTACTTC. Translation gives CASSYSRRGRQYF.

The V and J genes are TRBV7-6 and TRBJ2-7; D gene ambiguous. The CDR3 covers 12 residues. V was pared by 0 bases and J by 7 bases, with 7 bases between. Looked up from germline, CDR1 is SGHVS and CDR2 is FNYEAQ. CDR3: CASSLAVIEQYF. The DNA of the CDR3 is TGTGCCAGCAGCTTAGCCGTCATTGAGCAGTACTTC.

This clonotype came up a few times. The chain joins TRBV4-1 to TRBJ1-1; no clear D. The CDR3 extends over 14 amino acids. V lost 1 base and J lost 8, with 14 bases in between. The germline CDR1 and CDR2 sequences are MGHRA and YSYEKL. In DNA, the CDR3 is TGCGCCAGCAGCCAAGTTTCCCAGAGGGTGGAAGCTTTCTTT. The encoded protein is CASSQVSQRVEAFF.

This clonotype was seen repeatedly, ten times or more. CDR3 sequence reads: CASSLTGGEAGELFF. The CDR3 DNA follows: TGTGCCAGCAGCCTGACAGGGGGCGAGGCCGGGGAGCTGTTTTTT. The rearrangement uses TRBV5-4 and TRBJ2-2; 10 positions agree with TRBD1. The germline V gene encodes CDR1 SGHNT and CDR2 YYREEE (reference sequence). This CDR3 comprises 15 residues. J gave up 6 bases and V 4 bases, and 6 bases lay outside the gene matches.

This clonotype was seen more than once but under ten times. The V and J genes are TRBV28 and TRBJ1-1; TRBD1 agrees at 7 bases. The junction had 6 bases not matched to a gene; V was cut back by 3 bases and J by 11 bases. From germline, CDR1 is MDHEN and CDR2 SYDVKM. The CDR3 has 12 amino acids. The chain's CDR3 is CASSLRQGDAFF. The CDR3 DNA sequence: TGTGCCAGCAGTTTGCGACAGGGTGATGCTTTCTTT.

This clonotype was recorded at least ten times. The chain uses TRBV7-3 and TRBJ2-1; D is perhaps TRBD2 (6 bases). Looked up from germline, CDR1 is SGHTA and CDR2 is FQGTGA. The V gene lost 3 bases and the J gene lost 5 bases, with 11 bases spanning the gap. The CDR3 spans 14 residues. The DNA of the CDR3 is TGTGCCAGCAGCTTTGGCGGGGCTCACAATGAGCAGTTCTTC. Translation: CASSFGGAHNEQFF.